These 20 T cell receptor beta chains share one sample of origin, sequenced in a study of control samples from healthy donors and cancer patients. Assay used: immunoSEQ multiplex PCR; TCRdb lists only in-frame clones, some missing. The table shows 69,000 or so clones, with approximately 94% occurring only once. Input material: blood. Receptors were obtained from a woman aged 25 to 45 in good health.

This sequence joins TRBV3-1 (or the pseudogene TRBV3-2) and TRBJ2-3; weak D call: TRBD2 (5 bases). Trimming stripped 3 bases from V and 0 bases from J, with 7 bases between. Germline loops: CDR1 LGHDT, CDR2 YNNKEL (reference sequence). The CDR3 has 14 residues. CDR3 amino acids: CASSQRTSTDTQYF. The DNA for the CDR3 is TGTGCCAGCAGCCAGCGGACTAGCACAGATACGCAGTATTTT.

The chain employs TRBV6-5 and TRBJ1-3; TRBD1 agrees at 7 bases. This CDR3 is 16 amino acids long. Per the germline V gene, CDR1 is MNHEY and CDR2 is SVGAGI. V dropped 2 bases and J dropped 3; count of bases not matched to a gene: 7. The CDR3 loop is CASSYKPGTVGNTIYF. DNA of the CDR3: TGTGCCAGCAGTTACAAGCCGGGGACAGTTGGAAACACCATATATTTT.

The chain joins TRBV4-2 to TRBJ1-6; 10 nucleotides align to TRBD1. In germline, CDR1 is LGHNA, CDR2 YNFKEQ. Trimming at V came to 2 bases and at J to 1 base, leaving 8 bases not matched to a gene. The CDR3 has 19 amino acids. CDR3 bases: TGTGCCAGCAGCCAAAAAACTGGACAGGGGGTTTCCTATAATTCACCCCTCCACTTT. Encoded protein: CASSQKTGQGVSYNSPLHF.

V is TRBV3-1 (or the pseudogene TRBV3-2) and J is TRBJ2-6; tentatively, D is TRBD1 (5 bases). The CDR3 has 18 amino acids. Germline values: CDR1 LGHDT, CDR2 YNNKEL (reference sequence). V was pared by 4 bases and J by 2 bases, with 18 bases between. CDR3 sequence: CASSPKKGRQAGANVLTF. CDR3 DNA: TGTGCCAGCAGCCCCAAGAAGGGGCGCCAGGCTGGGGCCAACGTCCTGACTTTC.

V usage is TRBV3-1 (or the pseudogene TRBV3-2) and J usage is TRBJ1-2, with a weak D call TRBD1 (5 bases). The germline V gene encodes CDR1 LGHDT and CDR2 YNNKEL (reference sequence). The ends were cut back, 0 bases at V and 7 bases at J, with 6 bases in the middle. The length of the CDR3 is 12 residues. The DNA for the CDR3 is TGTGCCAGCAGCCAAGAGGGGGGTGGCTACACCTTC. Amino acids: CASSQEGGGYTF.

The gene calls are TRBV5-4 and TRBJ2-1; perhaps TRBD2 as D (5 bases). V dropped 1 base and J dropped 4 bases, with 9 bases sitting between them. Germline CDR1 reads SGHNT; CDR2 reads YYREEE (reference sequence). CDR3 length equals 14 residues. CDR3 in amino acids: CASSLSGFYNEQFF. CDR3 DNA sequence: TGTGCCAGCAGCTTGTCGGGGTTTTACAATGAGCAGTTCTTC.

A single count supports this clone. This sequence joins TRBV4-1 and TRBJ1-5; the D gene is possibly TRBD1 (6 bases). Per the germline V gene, CDR1 is MGHRA and CDR2 is YSYEKL. The V and J ends lost 5 bases and 4 bases respectively, with 18 bases between them. There are 16 residues in the CDR3. CDR3 in DNA: TGCGCCAGCAGCGGACAGCTTCTGGGTCCAAATCAGCCCCAGCATTTT. Protein product: CASSGQLLGPNQPQHF.

The chain links TRBV9 to TRBJ1-1, with D uncertain. The V end lost 4 bases, the J end lost 0 bases, and 13 bases lay between the germline ends. Germline CDR1 reads SGDLS; CDR2 reads YYNGEE. This CDR3 has 15 amino acids. In DNA form, the CDR3 reads TGTGCCAGCAGCCCCTCTGATAAGATGAACACTGAAGCTTTCTTT. Translated, it gives CASSPSDKMNTEAFF.

For this clone: A junction end diverges from the germline sequence, so it may reflect a read error. The chain has TRBV6-1 and TRBJ1-1; TRBD1 matches at 7 bases. The germline V gene encodes CDR1 MNHNS and CDR2 SASEGT. This CDR3 is 16 amino acids long. For the CDR3, the DNA is TGTGCCAGCAATGAAGGGGGCCCCCAAGGAGTCACTGAAGCTTTCTTT. Translation: CASNEGGPQGVTEAFF.

The V gene is TRBV27, the J gene TRBJ2-3, with 10 bases that match TRBD2. Trimming cost V 6 bases and J 7 bases; bases outside gene matches: 10. Germline lookup yields CDR1 MNHEY and CDR2 SMNVEV (reference sequence). The CDR3 sequence is 15 residues long. The CDR3 region has the DNA TGTGCCAGCAGGCTTAGCGGGGGGTTCGGGAATACGCAGTATTTT. Its translation: CASRLSGGFGNTQYF.

The V gene is TRBV12-3 or TRBV12-4, the J gene TRBJ2-3; D is possibly TRBD1 (6 bases). The CDR3 runs 13 residues. Trimming stripped 6 bases from V and 0 bases from J, with 7 bases between. CDR3 sequence (DNA): TGTGCCAGCAGCAGGGGCAGCACAGATACGCAGTATTTT. Its translation is CASSRGSTDTQYF.

The chain couples TRBV4-1 to TRBJ1-4; no clear D gene. The V end was cut by 1 base, the J end by 6 bases, with 12 bases between. The CDR3 consists of 15 residues. Germline CDR1 MGHRA, CDR2 YSYEKL. CDR3: CASSQVVRTDEKLFF. Written as DNA, the CDR3 is TGCGCCAGCAGCCAAGTAGTAAGGACGGATGAAAAACTGTTTTTT.

V gene TRBV2 combines with J gene TRBJ1-2; tentatively, D is TRBD1 (5 bases). V was pared by 6 bases and J by 0 bases, with 11 bases between. Germline V gene sequence: CDR1 SNHLY, CDR2 FYNNEI. The CDR3 loop spans 14 amino acids. The CDR3 is CASRDSESNYGYTF. In DNA, the CDR3 is TGTGCCAGCAGAGACAGTGAGTCTAACTATGGCTACACCTTC.

This rearrangement joins TRBV19 to TRBJ1-6; D not certain. Looked up from germline, CDR1 is LNHDA and CDR2 is SQIVND (reference sequence). The V gene lost 3 bases and the J gene lost 0 bases, with 12 bases spanning the gap. This CDR3 spans 17 amino acids. CDR3 sequence (DNA): TGTGCCAGTAGTATGCGGGGATGGGGCTCCTATAATTCACCCCTCCACTTT. Its protein is CASSMRGWGSYNSPLHF.

CDR3 DNA: TGTGCCAGCAGCTCCACCTATGGCTACACCTTC. Protein: CASSSTYGYTF. The J gene is TRBJ1-2, the V gene TRBV7-9; D unresolved. Germline CDR1 SEHNR, CDR2 FQNEAQ (reference sequence). This CDR3 spans 11 amino acids. Trimming took 4 bases from V and 4 from J, leaving 4 bases between them. The full variable domain, with the rest looked up from reference TRBV7-9 and TRBJ1-2, is DTGVSQNPRHKITKRGQNVTFRCDPISEHNRLYWYRQTLGQGPEFLTYFQNEAQLEKSRLLSDRFSAERPKGSFSTLEIQRTEQGDSAMYLCASSSTYGYTFGSGTRLTVV.

J is TRBJ2-7 and V is TRBV6-5, with D possibly called TRBD1 or TRBD2 (6 bases each). V was shortened by 2 bases and J by 2 bases, with 10 bases between the two germline ends. The CDR3 covers 14 residues. Germline V gene lookup returns CDR1 MNHEY and CDR2 SVGAGI. CDR3 loop: CASSYEGGAYEQYF. In nucleotides, the CDR3 is TGTGCCAGCAGTTACGAGGGGGGAGCCTACGAGCAGTACTTC.

V gene TRBV2 combines with J gene TRBJ2-7; D is possibly TRBD2 (5 bases). V was clipped by 6 bases and J by 4 bases, with 10 bases between them. The CDR3 spans 12 residues. Germline values: CDR1 SNHLY, CDR2 FYNNEI. CDR3 DNA sequence: TGTGCCAGCAGGGACGGGAAATACGAGCAGTACTTC. It encodes CASRDGKYEQYF. The complete variable domain, with remaining parts taken from reference TRBV2 and TRBJ2-7, reads EPEVTQTPSHQVTQMGQEVILRCVPISNHLYFYWYRQILGQKVEFLVSFYNNEISEKSEIFDDQFSVERPDGSNFTLKIRSTKLEDSAMYFCASRDGKYEQYFGPGTRLTVT.

The chain carries TRBV7-8 and TRBJ1-4, with 8 bases fitting TRBD1. Unmatched junction bases numbered 6, after V lost 5 bases and J lost 7 bases. The germline V gene encodes CDR1 SGHVS and CDR2 FQNEAQ. The CDR3 has 14 amino acids. CDR3 nucleotide sequence: TGTGCCAGCAGCAGGGACAGGTCCGTTGAAAAACTGTTTTTT. As protein: CASSRDRSVEKLFF.

The gene calls are TRBV12-5 and TRBJ2-2; possibly TRBD2 for D (6 bases). This CDR3 has 17 amino acids. In germline, CDR1 is LGHNT, CDR2 FRNRAP. Trimming left V 3 bases short and J 1 base short, with 15 bases between. CDR3 sequence: CASGFGWTGVNTGELFF. Written as DNA, the CDR3 is TGTGCTAGTGGTTTCGGTTGGACGGGGGTGAACACCGGGGAGCTGTTTTTT.

V usage is TRBV27 and J usage is TRBJ1-2; D is unresolved. The ends were cut back, 5 bases at V and 5 bases at J, with 9 bases in the middle. The CDR3 has 12 amino acids. The germline V gene has CDR1 MNHEY and CDR2 SMNVEV (reference sequence). The CDR3 region has the DNA TGTGCCAGCAGTGACCAGGCGTATGGCTACACCTTC. Residues: CASSDQAYGYTF.